What follows are 31 T cell receptor beta chains derived from one specimen sequenced in a study of Ad26.COV2.S vaccination and SARS-CoV-2 variants. Treatment in this sample: roughly 19 received Ad26.COV2.S at low or high dose, single or two shots; 5 received placebo; per-sample allocation not given. Day 63 after the first injection of vaccine or placebo was the sampling time. The assay was immunoSEQ multiplex PCR, and TCRdb's table has in-frame clones only and misses some. The table has approximately 480,000 clones, around nine tenths seen once; the top ten hold 13%. The specimen was peripheral blood, collected in a trial of Ad26.COV2.S vaccine versus placebo. Receptors were obtained from a person between 18 and 65 years old who received the Ad26.COV2.S COVID-19 vaccine or a placebo.

The gene calls are TRBV5-1 and TRBJ2-7, with a tentative D call TRBD1 (7 bases). V lost 1 base, J lost 3 bases, and 23 bases lay in between. Germline V gene sequence: CDR1 SGHRS, CDR2 YFSETQ. The CDR3 consists of 18 residues. The CDR3 sequence: CASSLQWAGNRGGYEQYF. The CDR3 coding sequence is TGCGCCAGCAGCTTGCAATGGGCGGGAAACAGGGGAGGCTACGAGCAGTACTTC.

The V gene is TRBV6-2 or TRBV6-3, the J gene TRBJ1-5; D unclear. Germline CDR1 reads MNHEY; CDR2 reads SVGEGT. The CDR3 runs 15 residues. Trimming cost V 6 bases and J 0 bases, with 12 bases left between them. The CDR3 region has the DNA TGTGCCAGCAGCCAAACACCGTATAGCAATCAGCCCCAGCATTTT. Translation: CASSQTPYSNQPQHF.

This clone has just one count. The genes are TRBV5-4 and TRBJ1-5; D is possibly TRBD1 (5 bases). CDR3 length: 19 amino acids. Germline lookup yields CDR1 SGHNT and CDR2 YYREEE (reference sequence). V was clipped by 0 bases and J by 2 bases, with 21 bases between them. DNA for the CDR3: TGTGCCAGCAGCTTGGCACTATGGACGACCCGGGGGGGCAATCAGCCCCAGCATTTT. This codes for CASSLALWTTRGGNQPQHF.

The J gene is TRBJ1-2, the V gene TRBV5-6; the match to TRBD1 covers 7 bases. In germline, CDR1 is SGHDT, CDR2 YYEEEE. The CDR3 spans 15 residues. The V gene end was trimmed by 3 bases and the J gene end by 6 bases; junction bases not matched to a gene: 11. The CDR3 here is CASSSRQGGRDGYTF. The CDR3 bases are TGTGCCAGCAGCTCGAGACAGGGTGGAAGAGATGGCTACACCTTC. The complete variable domain, with remaining parts taken from reference TRBV5-6 and TRBJ1-2, reads DAGVTQSPTHLIKTRGQQVTLRCSPKSGHDTVSWYQQALGQGPQFIFQYYEEEERQRGNFPDRFSGHQFPNYSSELNVNALLLGDSALYLCASSSRQGGRDGYTFGSGTRLTVV.

V gene TRBV4-2 combines with J gene TRBJ2-5, with a tentative D call TRBD2 (5 bases). The CDR3 spans 16 residues. V lost 0 bases and J 4 bases, leaving 15 bases between the germline ends. Germline V gives CDR1 LGHNA, CDR2 YNFKEQ. CDR3 DNA: TGTGCCAGCAGCCAAGAGTTAGCGACACAAGGAGAGACCCAGTACTTC. This encodes CASSQELATQGETQYF.

This chain uses TRBV19 with TRBJ2-7; possibly TRBD1 for D (5 bases). The V end lost 5 bases, the J end lost 0 bases, and 20 bases lay between the germline ends. The CDR3 sequence is 17 residues long. Per the germline V gene, CDR1 is LNHDA and CDR2 is SQIVND (reference sequence). The CDR3 DNA sequence: TGTGCCAGTAGTCCCCTCCCGGGCAGGGCGAGCTCCTACGAGCAGTACTTC. It yields the protein CASSPLPGRASSYEQYF.

This clone was recorded a few times. The chain couples TRBV12-3 or TRBV12-4 to TRBJ1-1; TRBD1 matches 7 bases. Trimming at V came to 5 bases and at J to 7 bases, leaving 7 bases not matched to a gene. This CDR3 region has 13 residues. This chain's CDR3 is CASSSTGQLEAFF. In DNA form, the CDR3 reads TGTGCCAGCAGTAGCACGGGACAGCTTGAAGCTTTCTTT.

The DNA for the CDR3 is TGTGCCAGCAGTTGGGGGGGCTACGAGCAGTACTTC. This sequence encodes CASSWGGYEQYF. The chain joins TRBV6-2 or TRBV6-3 to TRBJ2-7; 7 bases are a match to TRBD2. CDR3 length: 12 residues. CDR1 and CDR2 (germline): MNHEY, SVGEGT. The junction had 0 bases not matched to a gene; V was cut back by 4 bases and J by 3 bases.

As concerns this clone: The same CDR3 arises from other DNA sequences in this sample as well. V is TRBV9 and J is TRBJ2-3; TRBD2 is a possible D gene (6 bases). Germline lookup yields CDR1 SGDLS and CDR2 YYNGEE. The CDR3 totals 17 residues. The V gene lost 0 bases and the J gene lost 0 bases, with 14 bases spanning the gap. The CDR3, as DNA: TGTGCCAGCAGCGTAGGGCTAGCAGGGACTAGCACAGATACGCAGTATTTT. Protein sequence: CASSVGLAGTSTDTQYF.

The V call is TRBV4-2, the J call TRBJ1-2; D perhaps matches TRBD1 (5 bases). This CDR3 has 16 amino acids. V was clipped by 0 bases and J by 7 bases, with 18 bases between them. Germline CDR1 reads LGHNA; CDR2 reads YNFKEQ. CDR3 in amino acids: CASSQERGTRGGGYTF. In nucleotides, the CDR3 is TGTGCCAGCAGCCAAGAGAGAGGGACCCGTGGGGGTGGCTACACCTTC.

This rearrangement joins TRBV5-4 to TRBJ2-7, with D possibly being TRBD2 (6 bases). CDR3 length: 15 residues. Germline V lookup: CDR1 SGHNT, CDR2 YYREEE (reference sequence). The ends were cut back, 0 bases at V and 3 bases at J, with 13 bases in the middle. CDR3 sequence: CASSLGGAARYEQYF. As DNA, the CDR3 is TGTGCCAGCAGCTTGGGCGGGGCGGCCCGCTACGAGCAGTACTTC.

This chain connects TRBV18 to TRBJ2-7; weak D call: TRBD1 (5 bases). V dropped 6 bases and J dropped 4 bases, with 22 bases sitting between them. The germline V gene has CDR1 KGHSH and CDR2 LQKENI. The length of the CDR3 is 16 residues. CDR3 sequence (DNA): TGTGCCAGCTCCCCCGGTCAAGGGGCCGGACAATACGAGCAGTACTTC. This codes for CASSPGQGAGQYEQYF.

The rearrangement links TRBV4-2 to TRBJ2-7, with a possible D match to TRBD2 (6 bases). The CDR3 consists of 15 residues. CDR1 is LGHNA and CDR2 is YNFKEQ in the germline V gene. V dropped 1 base and J dropped 3 bases, with 13 bases sitting between them. This CDR3 reads CASSQGGSGDYEQYF. CDR3 sequence (DNA): TGTGCCAGCAGCCAAGGAGGTAGCGGCGACTACGAGCAGTACTTC.

The V call is TRBV19, the J call TRBJ1-6, with 8 bases fitting TRBD1. Germline values: CDR1 LNHDA, CDR2 SQIVND (reference sequence). V trimming: 3 bases; J trimming: 7 bases; junction bases outside the gene matches: 5. This CDR3 has 15 residues. The CDR3 sequence is CASSMRTGWNSPLHF. The DNA of the CDR3 is TGTGCCAGTAGTATGAGGACAGGGTGGAATTCACCCCTCCACTTT.

The CDR3 DNA is TGTGCCAGCAGTTCGGACAGGGCGATTAACTATGGCTACACCTTC. This gives the protein CASSSDRAINYGYTF. The chain links TRBV27 to TRBJ1-2, with 8 bases fitting TRBD1. With 4 bases clipped from V and 1 base from J, the junction kept 5 bases outside the gene matches. The CDR3 spans 15 residues. Germline-derived CDR1 and CDR2 are MNHEY and SMNVEV (reference sequence).

The gene calls are TRBV28 and TRBJ2-7; D possibly uses TRBD1 or TRBD2 (6 bases each). This CDR3 has 13 residues. V was clipped by 6 bases and J by 6 bases, with 15 bases between them. Germline V lookup: CDR1 MDHEN, CDR2 SYDVKM. The CDR3 loop reads CASRQGGSREQYF. CDR3 coding DNA: TGTGCCAGCAGGCAAGGGGGGAGTCGCGAGCAGTACTTC.

CDR3 residues: CASSIGGGRETQYF. The CDR3 region has the DNA TGTGCCAGTAGTATAGGGGGCGGGAGAGAGACCCAGTACTTC. The V gene is TRBV19, the J gene TRBJ2-5, with TRBD2 identical over 7 bases. Looked up from germline, CDR1 is LNHDA and CDR2 is SQIVND (reference sequence). The length of the CDR3 is 14 residues. Losses at the gene ends were 1 base for V and 4 bases for J; bases not matched to a gene: 3.

The chain links TRBV24-1 to TRBJ2-1; D is unclear. The CDR3 contains 12 residues. Germline assignment: CDR1 KGHDR and CDR2 SFDVKD. Deletions cut 3 bases from V and 4 bases from J, with 3 bases between. In DNA form, the CDR3 reads TGTGCCACCAGTGATGAGTACAATGAGCAGTTCTTC. This encodes CATSDEYNEQFF.

The chain couples TRBV5-4 to TRBJ2-3, with D unresolved. Germline V lookup: CDR1 SGHNT, CDR2 YYREEE (reference sequence). The CDR3 covers 17 residues. Trimming pared 4 bases from V and 2 bases from J, leaving 20 bases between. CDR3 bases: TGTGCCAGCAGCCCTCCCGGCGGACGGGCCAACACAGATACGCAGTATTTT. This gives the protein CASSPPGGRANTDTQYF.

For the CDR3, the DNA is TGTGCCAGCAGTGAAGCCGGTGGGGGTCCATCGAACGAAGCTTTCTTT. Translation: CASSEAGGGPSNEAFF. The J gene is TRBJ1-1, the V gene TRBV6-1; TRBD1 is a possible D gene (5 bases). Germline V gene sequence: CDR1 MNHNS, CDR2 SASEGT. V lost 0 bases and J 8 bases, leaving 19 bases between the germline ends. This CDR3 is built from 16 residues.

This clone was counted once. The chain recombines TRBV27 with TRBJ1-5, with 12 bases lining up with TRBD1. Germline trimming cut 2 bases from V and 0 bases from J; bases unmatched to any gene: 5. The germline V gene has CDR1 MNHEY and CDR2 SMNVEV (reference sequence). The CDR3 extends over 18 amino acids. CDR3 loop: CASSLGGQGAISNQPQHF. In nucleotides, the CDR3 is TGTGCCAGCAGTTTAGGGGGACAGGGGGCAATTAGCAATCAGCCCCAGCATTTT.

The V gene is TRBV19, the J gene TRBJ2-7; possibly TRBD1 or TRBD2 for D (6 bases each). The CDR3 is 11 residues long. Germline V lookup: CDR1 LNHDA, CDR2 SQIVND (reference sequence). Trimming cost V 3 bases and J 12 bases, with 12 bases left between them. CDR3 DNA sequence: TGTGCCAGTAGTATGGGGGGACATCCGTACTTC. This codes for CASSMGGHPYF.

V gene TRBV28 combines with J gene TRBJ1-2; D is perhaps TRBD1 (6 bases). This CDR3 is 11 amino acids long. Trimming cost V 2 bases and J 14 bases, with 12 bases left between them. Germline CDR1 is MDHEN and CDR2 is SYDVKM. In DNA, the CDR3 is TGTGCCAGCAGTTTACCGGGGGGCCGAACCTTC. Its protein is CASSLPGGRTF.

This chain uses TRBV2 with TRBJ2-2; 13 bases match TRBD2. Germline CDR1 SNHLY, CDR2 FYNNEI. CDR3 size: 15 residues. V was clipped by 4 bases and J by 5 bases; unmatched bases: 1. The CDR3 here is CASSGGLAGTGELFF. The DNA for the CDR3 is TGTGCCAGCAGTGGGGGACTAGCGGGGACCGGGGAGCTGTTTTTT.

Only a few counts were recorded for this clone. This chain uses TRBV11-2 with TRBJ2-2, with 8 bases identical to TRBD2. Germline V gene data show CDR1 as SGHAT and CDR2 as FQNNGV. V lost 3 bases and J lost 8; bases outside the gene matches: 8. This CDR3 is built from 15 residues. The CDR3 protein is CASSLERELSGELFF. Here the CDR3 DNA reads TGTGCCAGCAGCTTGGAGCGGGAGCTGTCTGGGGAGCTGTTTTTT.

This rearrangement joins TRBV27 to TRBJ1-2; D remains ambiguous. V was clipped by 5 bases and J by 2 bases, with 12 bases between them. The germline gives CDR1 MNHEY, CDR2 SMNVEV (reference sequence). There are 14 residues in the CDR3. CDR3 bases: TGTGCCAGCAGTGCCCGAGAGCCAAACTATGGCTACACCTTC. It translates to CASSAREPNYGYTF.

This chain links TRBV5-4 with TRBJ2-5; 12 bases are shared with TRBD2. J lost 0 bases, V lost 4 bases, and 4 bases had no gene match. Germline lookup yields CDR1 SGHNT and CDR2 YYREEE (reference sequence). This CDR3 region has 16 residues. CDR3 amino acids: CASSPGTSGHQETQYF. Written as DNA, the CDR3 is TGTGCCAGCAGCCCGGGGACTAGCGGGCACCAAGAGACCCAGTACTTC.

V gene TRBV6-1 combines with J gene TRBJ2-7; 9 nucleotides match TRBD2. Trimming removed 0 bases from V and 4 bases from J; junction bases left unmatched: 4. Per the germline V gene, CDR1 is MNHNS and CDR2 is SASEGT. The CDR3 loop spans 15 amino acids. The CDR3 here is CASSEAGSGRYEQYF. Written as DNA, the CDR3 is TGTGCCAGCAGTGAAGCGGGGAGCGGGAGGTACGAGCAGTACTTC.

J is TRBJ2-1 and V is TRBV28; maybe TRBD2 (6 bases). In germline, CDR1 is MDHEN, CDR2 SYDVKM. Trimming cost V 5 bases and J 6 bases, with 17 bases left between them. The CDR3 covers 15 residues. CDR3 coding DNA: TGTGCCAGCAGTCCGGGGGAGGCAATGCCCAATGAGCAGTTCTTC. Translated: CASSPGEAMPNEQFF.

The chain joins TRBV5-1 to TRBJ1-6, with a tentative D call TRBD1 (5 bases). V shed 0 bases and J shed 9 bases, with 10 bases lying between them. CDR3 length: 14 amino acids. Looked up from germline, CDR1 is SGHRS and CDR2 is YFSETQ. CDR3 sequence reads: CASSLVGAGSPLHF. In nucleotides, the CDR3 is TGCGCCAGCAGCTTGGTAGGGGCCGGTTCACCCCTCCACTTT.

V gene TRBV5-5 combines with J gene TRBJ1-6, with D unclear. V was cut by 1 base and J by 7 bases, with 12 bases left in between. There are 15 residues in the CDR3. Germline values: CDR1 SGHKS, CDR2 YYEKEE (reference sequence). The CDR3, as DNA: TGTGCCAGCAGCTTGTTGCCAGAAGGGAATTCACCCCTCCACTTT. It specifies CASSLLPEGNSPLHF.